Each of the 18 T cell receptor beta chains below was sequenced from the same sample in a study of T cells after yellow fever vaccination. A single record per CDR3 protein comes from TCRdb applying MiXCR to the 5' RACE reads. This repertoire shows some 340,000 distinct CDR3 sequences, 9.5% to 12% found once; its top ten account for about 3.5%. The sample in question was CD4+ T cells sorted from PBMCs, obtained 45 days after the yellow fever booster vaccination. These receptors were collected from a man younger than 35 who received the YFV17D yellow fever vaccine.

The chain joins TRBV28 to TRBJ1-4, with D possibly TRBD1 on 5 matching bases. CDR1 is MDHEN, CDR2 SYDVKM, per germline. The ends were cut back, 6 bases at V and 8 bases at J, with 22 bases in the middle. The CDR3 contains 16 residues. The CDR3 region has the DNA TGTGCCAGCAGCTCCCAGGGAGGTGGGGGGGAAGAAAAACTGTTTTTT. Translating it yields CASSSQGGGGEEKLFF.

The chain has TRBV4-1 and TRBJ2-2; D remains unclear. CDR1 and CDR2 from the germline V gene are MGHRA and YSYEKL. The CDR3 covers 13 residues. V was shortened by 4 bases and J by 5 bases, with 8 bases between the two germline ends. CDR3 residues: CASSPMGTGELFF. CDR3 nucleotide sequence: TGCGCCAGCAGCCCCATGGGGACCGGGGAGCTGTTTTTT.

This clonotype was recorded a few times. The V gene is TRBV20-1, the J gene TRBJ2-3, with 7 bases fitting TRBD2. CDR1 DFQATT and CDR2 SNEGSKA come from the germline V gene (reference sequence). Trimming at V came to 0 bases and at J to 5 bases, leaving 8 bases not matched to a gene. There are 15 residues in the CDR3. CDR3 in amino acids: CSARDSARGIDTQYF. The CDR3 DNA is TGCAGTGCTAGAGATTCGGCGCGGGGGATAGATACGCAGTATTTT.

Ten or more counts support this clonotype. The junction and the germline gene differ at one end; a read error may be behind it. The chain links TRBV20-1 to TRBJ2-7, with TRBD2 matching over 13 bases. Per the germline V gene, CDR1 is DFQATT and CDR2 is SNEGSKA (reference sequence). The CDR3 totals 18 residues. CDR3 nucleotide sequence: TGCAGTGCCAGAGGAAAGGGACTAGCGGGGCCCCTGCCGGACGAGCAGTACTTC. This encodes CSARGKGLAGPLPDEQYF.

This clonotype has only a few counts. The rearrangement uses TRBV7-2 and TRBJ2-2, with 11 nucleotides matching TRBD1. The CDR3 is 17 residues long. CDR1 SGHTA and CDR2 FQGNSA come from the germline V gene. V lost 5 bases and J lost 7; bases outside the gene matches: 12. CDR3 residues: CASSLSQDRGRNGELFF. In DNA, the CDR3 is TGTGCCAGCAGCCTATCCCAGGACAGGGGGCGAAACGGGGAGCTGTTTTTT. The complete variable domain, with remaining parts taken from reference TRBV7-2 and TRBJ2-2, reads GAGVSQSPSNKVTEKGKDVELRCDPISGHTALYWYRQSLGQGLEFLIYFQGNSAPDKSGLPSDRFSAERTGGSVSTLTIQRTQQEDSAVYLCASSLSQDRGRNGELFFGEGSRLTVL.

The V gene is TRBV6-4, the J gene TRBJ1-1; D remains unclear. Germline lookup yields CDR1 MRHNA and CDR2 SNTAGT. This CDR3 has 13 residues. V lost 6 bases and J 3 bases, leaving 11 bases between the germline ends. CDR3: CASRRHGDTEAFF. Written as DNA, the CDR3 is TGTGCCAGCAGACGTCATGGGGACACTGAAGCTTTCTTT.

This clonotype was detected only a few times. The CDR3 protein is CSAASGTGFAEQYF. CDR3 in DNA: TGCAGCGCGGCATCCGGGACAGGGTTTGCCGAGCAGTACTTC. This chain uses TRBV29-1 with TRBJ2-7; 9 bases fit TRBD1. Germline values: CDR1 SQVTM, CDR2 ANQGSEA. The CDR3 consists of 14 residues. Trimming took 7 bases from V and 6 from J; bases not matched to a gene: 13.

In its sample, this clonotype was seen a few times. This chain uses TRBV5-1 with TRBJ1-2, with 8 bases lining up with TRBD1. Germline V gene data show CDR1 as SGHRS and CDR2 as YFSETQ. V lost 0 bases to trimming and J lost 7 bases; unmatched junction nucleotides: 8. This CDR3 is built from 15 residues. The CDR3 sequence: CASSLDGQGLGGYTF. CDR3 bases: TGCGCCAGCAGCTTGGACGGACAGGGTCTCGGTGGCTACACCTTC.

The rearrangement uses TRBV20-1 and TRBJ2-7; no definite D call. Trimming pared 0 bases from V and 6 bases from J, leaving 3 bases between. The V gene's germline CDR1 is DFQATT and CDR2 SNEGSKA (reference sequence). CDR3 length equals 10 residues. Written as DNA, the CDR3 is TGCAGTGCTAGAGATGGCGAGCAGTACGTC. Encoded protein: CSARDGEQYV.

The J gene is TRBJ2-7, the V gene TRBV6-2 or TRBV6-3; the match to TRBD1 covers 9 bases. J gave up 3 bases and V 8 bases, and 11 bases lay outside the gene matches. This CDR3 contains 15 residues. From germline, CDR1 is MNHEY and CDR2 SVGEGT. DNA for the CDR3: TGTGCCAGCGCAGACCGGGACAGGGTGTTCTACGAGCAGTACTTC. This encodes CASADRDRVFYEQYF.

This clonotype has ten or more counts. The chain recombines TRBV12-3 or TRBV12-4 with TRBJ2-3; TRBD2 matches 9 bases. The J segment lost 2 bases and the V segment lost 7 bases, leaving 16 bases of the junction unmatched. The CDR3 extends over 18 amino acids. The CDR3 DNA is TGTGCCAGCACTACTCGGTGGGTCGAGCGGGGGGTCACAGATACGCAGTATTTT. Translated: CASTTRWVERGVTDTQYF.

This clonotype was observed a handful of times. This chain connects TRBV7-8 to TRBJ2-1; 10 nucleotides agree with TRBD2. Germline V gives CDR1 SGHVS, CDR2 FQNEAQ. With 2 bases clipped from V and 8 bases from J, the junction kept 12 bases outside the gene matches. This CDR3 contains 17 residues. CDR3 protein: CASSLRAAAGGEYEQFF. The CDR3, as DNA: TGTGCCAGCAGCTTAAGGGCCGCAGCGGGGGGGGAGTATGAGCAGTTCTTC.

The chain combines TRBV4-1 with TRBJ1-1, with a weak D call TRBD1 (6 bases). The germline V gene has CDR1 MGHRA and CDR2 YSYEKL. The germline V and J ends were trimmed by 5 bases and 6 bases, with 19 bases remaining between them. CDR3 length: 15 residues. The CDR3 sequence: CASSSRARGKPEAFF. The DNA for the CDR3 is TGCGCCAGCAGCTCAAGGGCCAGGGGAAAACCTGAAGCTTTCTTT.

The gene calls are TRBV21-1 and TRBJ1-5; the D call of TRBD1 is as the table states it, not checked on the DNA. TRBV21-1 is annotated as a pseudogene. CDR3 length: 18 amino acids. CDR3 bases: TGTGCCAGCACCGCGGAGAAATCCTTGACAGGGGACAATCAGCCCCAGCATTTT. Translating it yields CASTAEKSLTGDNQPQHF.

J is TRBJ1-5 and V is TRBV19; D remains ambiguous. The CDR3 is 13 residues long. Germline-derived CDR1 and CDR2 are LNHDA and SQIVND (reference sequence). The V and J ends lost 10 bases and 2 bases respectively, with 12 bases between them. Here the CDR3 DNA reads TGTGCCACCGAGGGATCGGGCAATCAGCCCCAGCATTTT. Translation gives CATEGSGNQPQHF. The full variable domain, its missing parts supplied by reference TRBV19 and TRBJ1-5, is DGGITQSPKYLFRKEGQNVTLSCEQNLNHDAMYWYRQDPGQGLRLIYYSQIVNDFQKGDIAEGYSVSREKKESFPLTVTSAQKNPTAFYLCATEGSGNQPQHFGDGTRLSIL.

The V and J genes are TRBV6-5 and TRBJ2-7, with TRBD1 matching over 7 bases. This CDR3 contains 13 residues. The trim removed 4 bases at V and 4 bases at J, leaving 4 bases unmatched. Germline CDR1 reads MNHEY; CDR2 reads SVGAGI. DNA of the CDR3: TGTGCCAGCAGTTGGGGGACAGTTTACGAGCAGTACTTC. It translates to CASSWGTVYEQYF.

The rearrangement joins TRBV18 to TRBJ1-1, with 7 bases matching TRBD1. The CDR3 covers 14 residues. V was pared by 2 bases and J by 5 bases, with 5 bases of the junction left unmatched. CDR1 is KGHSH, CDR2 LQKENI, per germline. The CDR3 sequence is CASSPSRGLTEAFF. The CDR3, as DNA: TGTGCCAGCTCACCATCGAGGGGGCTTACTGAAGCTTTCTTT.

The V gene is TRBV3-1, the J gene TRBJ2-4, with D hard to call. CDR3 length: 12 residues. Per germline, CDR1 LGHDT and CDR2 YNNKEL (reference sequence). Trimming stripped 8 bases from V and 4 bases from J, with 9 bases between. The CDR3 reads CASATGKNIQYF. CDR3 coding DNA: TGTGCCAGCGCGACTGGGAAAAACATTCAGTACTTC.